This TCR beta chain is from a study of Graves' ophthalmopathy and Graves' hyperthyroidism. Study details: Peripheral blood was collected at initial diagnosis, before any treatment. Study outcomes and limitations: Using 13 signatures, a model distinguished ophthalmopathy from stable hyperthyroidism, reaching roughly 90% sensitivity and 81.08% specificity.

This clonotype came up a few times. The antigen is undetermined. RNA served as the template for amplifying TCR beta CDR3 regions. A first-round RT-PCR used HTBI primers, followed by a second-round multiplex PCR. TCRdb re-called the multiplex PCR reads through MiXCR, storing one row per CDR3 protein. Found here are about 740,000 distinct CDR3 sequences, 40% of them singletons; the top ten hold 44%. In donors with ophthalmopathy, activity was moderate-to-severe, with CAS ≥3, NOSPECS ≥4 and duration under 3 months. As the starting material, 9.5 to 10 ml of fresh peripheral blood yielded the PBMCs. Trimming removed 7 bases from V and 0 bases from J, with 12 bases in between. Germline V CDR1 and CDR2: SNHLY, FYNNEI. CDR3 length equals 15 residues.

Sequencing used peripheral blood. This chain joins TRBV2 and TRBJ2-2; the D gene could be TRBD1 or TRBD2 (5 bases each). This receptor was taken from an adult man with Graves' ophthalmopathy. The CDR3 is CASTGTDANTGELFF. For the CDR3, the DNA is TGTGCCAGCACTGGGACGGACGCGAACACCGGGGAGCTGTTTTTT. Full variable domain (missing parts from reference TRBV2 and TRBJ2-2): EPEVTQTPSHQVTQMGQEVILRCVPISNHLYFYWYRQILGQKVEFLVSFYNNEISEKSEIFDDQFSVERPDGSNFTLKIRSTKLEDSAMYFCASTGTDANTGELFFGEGSRLTVL.